The sequence of this T cell receptor beta chain was determined in a study of blood T cells in healthy people across ages. Findings and caveats of the study: Possibly, changes in expanded clonotypes were confounded because donor CMV status was unknown. Strong correlation existed between TCR beta diversity and naive T cell percentage.

The CDR3 has 15 amino acids. CDR1 and CDR2 (germline): LGHDT, YNNKEL (reference sequence). Using a J-beta primer mix together with a sample-barcoded 5' primer, a second PCR was run for about 6 to 11 cycles. TCRdb itself ran the 5' RACE reads through MiXCR, one entry per CDR3 protein. The repertoire holds about 1,500,000 distinct CDR3 sequences, with approximately 38% as singletons. Comments on this clonotype: No antigen is known for it.

The chain has TRBV3-1 and TRBJ2-7; D call uncertain. The J call may be in error: the DNA end matches TRBJ2-5 better. Sequencing input: blood. The sequence was collected from a woman under 30 in good health. Here the CDR3 DNA reads TGTGCCAGCAGCCAAGGATCTGCAGACCGGGAGACCCAGTACTTC. The encoded protein is CASSQGSADRETQYF.